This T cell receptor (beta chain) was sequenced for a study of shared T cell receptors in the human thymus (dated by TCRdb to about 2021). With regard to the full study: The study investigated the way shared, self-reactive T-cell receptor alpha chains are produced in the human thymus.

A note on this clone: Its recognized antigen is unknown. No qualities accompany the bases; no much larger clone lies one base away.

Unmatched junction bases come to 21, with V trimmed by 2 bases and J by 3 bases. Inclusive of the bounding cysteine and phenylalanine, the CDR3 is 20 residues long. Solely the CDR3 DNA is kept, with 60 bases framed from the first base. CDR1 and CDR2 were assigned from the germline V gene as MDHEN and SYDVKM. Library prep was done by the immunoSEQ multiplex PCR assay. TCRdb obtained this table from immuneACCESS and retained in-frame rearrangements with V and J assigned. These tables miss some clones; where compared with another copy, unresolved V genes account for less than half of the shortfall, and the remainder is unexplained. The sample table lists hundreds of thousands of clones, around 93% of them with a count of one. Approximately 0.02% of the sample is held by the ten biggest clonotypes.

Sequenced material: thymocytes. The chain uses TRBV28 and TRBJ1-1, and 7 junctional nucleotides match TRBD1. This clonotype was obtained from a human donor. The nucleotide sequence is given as TGTGCCAGCAGTTTAGGACAGGCACCTCGTCGTCACCCGCACCACACTGAAGCTTTCTTT. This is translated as CASSLGQAPRRHPHHTEAFF.